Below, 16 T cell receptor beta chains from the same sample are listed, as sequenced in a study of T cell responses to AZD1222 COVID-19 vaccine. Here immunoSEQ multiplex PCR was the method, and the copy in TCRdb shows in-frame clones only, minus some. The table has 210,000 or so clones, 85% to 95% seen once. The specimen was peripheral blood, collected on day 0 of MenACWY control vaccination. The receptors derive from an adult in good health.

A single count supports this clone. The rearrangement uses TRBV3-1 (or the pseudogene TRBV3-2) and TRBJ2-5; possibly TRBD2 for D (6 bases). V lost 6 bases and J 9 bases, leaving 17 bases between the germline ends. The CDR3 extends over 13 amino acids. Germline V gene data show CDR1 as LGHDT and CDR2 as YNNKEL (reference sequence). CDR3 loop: CASRDSGLSPQYF. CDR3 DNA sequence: TGTGCCAGCAGAGATTCGGGACTGAGCCCCCAGTACTTC.

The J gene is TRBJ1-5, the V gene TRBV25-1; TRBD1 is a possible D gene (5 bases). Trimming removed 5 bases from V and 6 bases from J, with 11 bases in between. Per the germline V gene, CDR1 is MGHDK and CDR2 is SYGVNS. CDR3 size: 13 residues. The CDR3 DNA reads TGTGCCAGCAGTTGGCAGGGTGGTCAGCCCCAGCATTTT. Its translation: CASSWQGGQPQHF.

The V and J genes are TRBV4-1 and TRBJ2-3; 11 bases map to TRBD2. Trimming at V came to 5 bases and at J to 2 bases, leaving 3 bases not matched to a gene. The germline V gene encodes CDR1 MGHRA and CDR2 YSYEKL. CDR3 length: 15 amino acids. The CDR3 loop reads CASSKLAGVTDTQYF. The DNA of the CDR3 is TGCGCCAGCAGCAAACTAGCGGGGGTCACAGATACGCAGTATTTT.

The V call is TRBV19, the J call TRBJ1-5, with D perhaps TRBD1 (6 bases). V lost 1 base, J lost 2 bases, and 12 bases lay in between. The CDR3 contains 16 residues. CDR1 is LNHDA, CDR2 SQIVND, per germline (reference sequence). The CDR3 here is CASSIGAGGGNQPQHF. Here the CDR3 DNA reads TGTGCCAGTAGTATAGGGGCCGGGGGCGGCAATCAGCCCCAGCATTTT.

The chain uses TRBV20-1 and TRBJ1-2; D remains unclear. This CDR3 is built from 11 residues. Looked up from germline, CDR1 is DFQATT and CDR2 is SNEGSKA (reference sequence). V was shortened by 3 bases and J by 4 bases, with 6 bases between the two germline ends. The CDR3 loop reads CSARRSYGYTF. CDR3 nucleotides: TGCAGTGCTAGGCGCAGCTATGGCTACACCTTC.

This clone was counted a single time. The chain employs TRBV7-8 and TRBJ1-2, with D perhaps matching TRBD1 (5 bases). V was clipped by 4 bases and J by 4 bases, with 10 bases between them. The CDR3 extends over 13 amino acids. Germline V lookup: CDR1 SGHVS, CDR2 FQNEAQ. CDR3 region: CASSSGTAYGYTF. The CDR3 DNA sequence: TGTGCCAGCAGCTCCGGGACGGCCTATGGCTACACCTTC.

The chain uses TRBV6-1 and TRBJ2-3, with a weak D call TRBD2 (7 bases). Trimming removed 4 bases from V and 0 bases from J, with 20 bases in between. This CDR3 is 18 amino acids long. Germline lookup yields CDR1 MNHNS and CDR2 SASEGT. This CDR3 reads CASSGRVRRGPSTDTQYF. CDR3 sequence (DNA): TGTGCCAGCAGTGGTAGAGTCAGGCGGGGGCCGAGCACAGATACGCAGTATTTT.

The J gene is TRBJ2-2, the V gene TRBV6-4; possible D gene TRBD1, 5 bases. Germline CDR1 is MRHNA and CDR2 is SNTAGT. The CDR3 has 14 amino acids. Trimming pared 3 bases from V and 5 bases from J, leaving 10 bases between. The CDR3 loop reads CASSESRATGELFF. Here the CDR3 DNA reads TGTGCCAGCAGTGAGTCCAGGGCGACCGGGGAGCTGTTTTTT.

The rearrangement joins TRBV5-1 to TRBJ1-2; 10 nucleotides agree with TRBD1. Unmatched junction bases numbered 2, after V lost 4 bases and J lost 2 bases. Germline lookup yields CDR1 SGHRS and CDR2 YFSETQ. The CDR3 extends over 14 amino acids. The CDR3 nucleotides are TGCGCCAGCAGCCAGGGACAGGGGAACTATGGCTACACCTTC. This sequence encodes CASSQGQGNYGYTF.

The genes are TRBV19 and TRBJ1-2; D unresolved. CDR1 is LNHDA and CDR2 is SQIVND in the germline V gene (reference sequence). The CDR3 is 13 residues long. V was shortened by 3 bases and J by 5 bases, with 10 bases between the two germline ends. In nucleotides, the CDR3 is TGTGCCAGTAGTATGTTCGAGGGATATGGCTACACCTTC. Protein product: CASSMFEGYGYTF.

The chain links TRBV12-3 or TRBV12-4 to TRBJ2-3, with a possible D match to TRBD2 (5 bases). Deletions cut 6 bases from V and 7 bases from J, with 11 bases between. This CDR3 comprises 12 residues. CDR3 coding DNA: TGTGCCAGCAGGATGAGGGAATATACGCAGTATTTT. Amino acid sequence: CASRMREYTQYF.

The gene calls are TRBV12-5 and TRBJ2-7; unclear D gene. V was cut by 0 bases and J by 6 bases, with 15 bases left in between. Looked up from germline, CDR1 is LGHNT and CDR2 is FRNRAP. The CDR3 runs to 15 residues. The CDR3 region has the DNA TGTGCTAGTGGTTTGGTGGGCCTACAAACGGGCGAGCAGTACTTC. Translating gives CASGLVGLQTGEQYF.

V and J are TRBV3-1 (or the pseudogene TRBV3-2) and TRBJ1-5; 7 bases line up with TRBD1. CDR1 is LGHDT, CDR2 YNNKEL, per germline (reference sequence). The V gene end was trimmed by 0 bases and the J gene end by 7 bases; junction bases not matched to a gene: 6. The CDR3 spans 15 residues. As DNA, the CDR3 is TGTGCCAGCAGCCAAGATTCAGGGGGGCCACAGCCCCAGCATTTT. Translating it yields CASSQDSGGPQPQHF.

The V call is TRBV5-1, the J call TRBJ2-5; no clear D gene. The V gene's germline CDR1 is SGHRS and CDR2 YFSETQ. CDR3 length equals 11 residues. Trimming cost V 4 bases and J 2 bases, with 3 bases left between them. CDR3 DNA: TGCGCCAGCAGCGAACAAGAGACCCAGTACTTC. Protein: CASSEQETQYF. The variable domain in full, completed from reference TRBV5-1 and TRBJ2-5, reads KAGVTQTPRYLIKTRGQQVTLSCSPISGHRSVSWYQQTPGQGLQFLFEYFSETQRNKGNFPGRFSGRQFSNSRSEMNVSTLELGDSALYLCASSEQETQYFGPGTRLLVL.

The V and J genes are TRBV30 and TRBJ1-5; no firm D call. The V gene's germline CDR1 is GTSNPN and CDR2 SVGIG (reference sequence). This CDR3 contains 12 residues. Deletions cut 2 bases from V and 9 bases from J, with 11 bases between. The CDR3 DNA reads TGTGCCTGGAGTATTAACTTCGGGCCCCAGCATTTT. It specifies CAWSINFGPQHF.

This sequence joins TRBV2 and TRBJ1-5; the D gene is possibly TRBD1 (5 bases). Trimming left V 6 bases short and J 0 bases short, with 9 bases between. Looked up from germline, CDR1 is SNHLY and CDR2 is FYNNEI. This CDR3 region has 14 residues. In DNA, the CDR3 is TGTGCCAGCAGCTTAGGGGATAGCAATCAGCCCCAGCATTTT. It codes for CASSLGDSNQPQHF. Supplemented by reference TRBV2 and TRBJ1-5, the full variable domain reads EPEVTQTPSHQVTQMGQEVILRCVPISNHLYFYWYRQILGQKVEFLVSFYNNEISEKSEIFDDQFSVERPDGSNFTLKIRSTKLEDSAMYFCASSLGDSNQPQHFGDGTRLSIL.